This is a list of T cell receptor beta chains from one sample in a study of blood T cell repertoires in COVID-19. Sequencing used immunoSEQ multiplex PCR; TCRdb keeps in-frame clones, though not all of them. Of about 140,000 clones in the sample, about 86% were seen once. Sample: peripheral blood. These receptors came from a human donor in a cohort sampled during active COVID-19. The CDR3 runs from the conserved cysteine through the conserved F or W. D genes are given only for firm matches. Size values are once, few and many counts, or a class for expanded clones, and some rows have none.

CDR3aa	CDR3nt	v_gene	j_gene	d_gene	abundance
CASSETVQGSTGELFF	TGTGCCAGCAGCGAAACTGTACAGGGGAGCACCGGGGAGCTGTTTTTT	TRBV21-1	TRBJ2-2	NA	NA
CASSSQGGKLFF	TGTGCCAGCAGTTCGCAGGGAGGAAAACTGTTTTTT	TRBV6-6	TRBJ1-4	NA	NA
CASSSGGEGSYEQYF	TGTGCCAGCAGTTCCGGGGGGGAAGGCTCCTACGAGCAGTACTTC	TRBV27	TRBJ2-7	TRBD2	NA
CASRFLGQGDQPQHF	TGTGCCTCTCGGTTCTTGGGACAGGGGGATCAGCCCCAGCATTTT	TRBV19	TRBJ1-5	TRBD1	NA
CASSSHTIEAFF	TGTGCCAGCAGTTCCCACACAATCGAAGCTTTCTTT	TRBV2	TRBJ1-1	NA	NA
CASSVATGAYEQYF	TGTGCCAGCAGCGTAGCGACAGGGGCTTACGAGCAGTACTTC	TRBV9	TRBJ2-7	TRBD1	NA
CASSLRGLGRTDTQYF	TGTGCCAGCAGCCTAAGGGGACTAGGACGCACAGATACGCAGTATTTT	TRBV7-2	TRBJ2-3	TRBD2	NA
CASSQPGSKGSGNTIYF	TGTGCCAGCAGCCAGCCGGGGTCCAAGGGCTCTGGAAACACCATATATTTT	TRBV3-1/TRBV3-2	TRBJ1-3	NA	NA
CASSSGTGPYEQYF	TGCGCCAGCAGCTCCGGGACAGGACCATACGAGCAGTACTTC	TRBV5-1	TRBJ2-7	TRBD1	NA
CASRDREVYGYTF	TGTGCCAGTAGGGACAGGGAGGTCTATGGCTACACCTTC	TRBV6-5	TRBJ1-2	TRBD1	NA
CASSLGSGGAGETQYF	TGTGCCAGCAGCTTGGGGAGCGGGGGGGCTGGAGAGACCCAGTACTTC	TRBV7-2	TRBJ2-5	TRBD2	NA
CASREGGAVDTQYF	TGTGCCAGTAGGGAAGGGGGGGCCGTAGATACGCAGTATTTT	TRBV19	TRBJ2-3	NA	NA
CASSSRAGEDTQYF	TGCGCCAGCAGCTCCCGTGCCGGGGAAGATACGCAGTATTTT	TRBV5-1	TRBJ2-3	NA	NA
CASSLVSDEQYF	TGTGCCAGCAGCTTGGTTAGCGACGAGCAGTACTTC	TRBV5-4	TRBJ2-7	NA	NA
CATSRAVRDRDGDTQYF	TGTGCCACCAGCAGAGCAGTCCGGGACAGGGACGGGGATACGCAGTATTTT	TRBV15	TRBJ2-3	TRBD1	NA
CASSDYSRNTEAFF	TGCGCCAGCAGTGACTACAGTCGGAACACTGAAGCTTTCTTT	TRBV10-1	TRBJ1-1	NA	NA
CASSLEGGAQPQHF	TGTGCCAGCAGCTTAGAAGGCGGGGCCCAGCCCCAGCATTTT	TRBV7-9	TRBJ1-5	NA	NA
CASSPDLNNGYTF	TGTGCCAGCAGTCCCGATCTTAACAATGGCTACACCTTC	TRBV27	TRBJ1-2	NA	NA
CASGGRGTEQYF	TGTGCCAGCGGGGGTCGGGGGACCGAGCAGTACTTC	TRBV27	TRBJ2-7	NA	NA
CASSPGRAQETQYF	TGTGCCAGCAGCCCTGGGCGGGCCCAAGAGACCCAGTACTTC	TRBV11-3	TRBJ2-5	NA	NA
CASSLPRGNNEQFF	TGTGCCAGCAGCTTGCCCCGGGGGAACAATGAGCAGTTCTTC	TRBV5-4	TRBJ2-1	NA	NA
CASGDRDSYTDTQYF	TGTGCCAGCGGGGACAGGGATTCATACACAGATACGCAGTATTTT	TRBV9	TRBJ2-3	TRBD1	once
CAISEFLTDTYEQYF	TGTGCCATCAGTGAGTTCCTGACAGATACCTACGAGCAGTACTTC	TRBV10-3	TRBJ2-7	NA	NA
CAIARGTSAGNEQFF	TGTGCCATCGCGAGGGGGACTAGCGCGGGCAATGAGCAGTTCTTC	TRBV7-2	TRBJ2-1	TRBD2	NA
CASSPAASSYNSPLHF	TGTGCCAGTAGTCCCGCAGCGAGCTCCTATAATTCACCCCTCCACTTT	TRBV19	TRBJ1-6	NA	few
CASSLAGGLYNEQFF	TGTGCCAGCAGCCTAGCGGGGGGACTCTACAATGAGCAGTTCTTC	TRBV6-5	TRBJ2-1	TRBD2	NA
CASWGTDRGQTQYF	TGTGCCAGCTGGGGGACAGACAGGGGACAGACCCAGTACTTC	TRBV28	TRBJ2-5	TRBD1	NA
CASSLGLDRANGYTF	TGTGCCAGCAGCTTGGGGTTGGACAGGGCAAATGGCTACACCTTC	TRBV5-4	TRBJ1-2	TRBD1	once
CASSTNRVDNSPLHF	TGCGCCAGCAGCACGAACAGGGTGGATAATTCACCCCTCCACTTT	TRBV5-1	TRBJ1-6	NA	few
CASSPQGLGQPQHF	TGCGCCAGCAGCCCACAGGGGTTGGGACAGCCCCAGCATTTT	TRBV4-1	TRBJ1-5	TRBD1	NA
CASRGQGTSYGYTF	TGTGCCAGCAGAGGACAGGGGACATCTTATGGCTACACCTTC	TRBV28	TRBJ1-2	TRBD1	NA
CASSLTSGGYTGELFF	TGTGCCAGCAGCCTCACTAGCGGGGGATACACCGGGGAGCTGTTTTTT	TRBV14	TRBJ2-2	TRBD2	NA
CATNRARGEKLFF	TGTGCCACCAACCGGGCCCGGGGTGAAAAACTGTTTTTT	TRBV15	TRBJ1-4	NA	few
CATRVAGGHRTDTQYF	TGTGCCACCAGAGTTGCGGGGGGGCACCGGACAGATACGCAGTATTTT	TRBV15	TRBJ2-3	TRBD2	NA
CASSSRQGARQPQHF	TGTGCCAGCAGCTCTAGACAGGGGGCCCGTCAGCCCCAGCATTTT	TRBV6-2/TRBV6-3	TRBJ1-5	TRBD1	many
CASSVSGQPSTDTQYF	TGTGCCAGCAGCGTATCGGGACAACCTAGCACAGATACGCAGTATTTT	TRBV9	TRBJ2-3	NA	NA
CASSIGSGTGGEQFF	TGTGCCAGCAGTATAGGGTCAGGGACAGGGGGTGAGCAGTTCTTC	TRBV7-3	TRBJ2-1	TRBD1	NA
CASTRQGKGEKLFF	TGTGCCAGTACCCGACAGGGGAAGGGTGAAAAACTGTTTTTT	TRBV19	TRBJ1-4	TRBD1	once
CASSQDQGGTLHF	TGCGCCAGCAGCCAAGATCAGGGGGGAACCCTCCACTTT	TRBV4-1	TRBJ1-6	TRBD1	NA
CASSLGGGLAFF	TGCGCCAGCAGCTTGGGAGGGGGCTTAGCTTTCTTT	TRBV5-1	TRBJ1-1	TRBD1	NA
CASTSGEAQYF	TGTGCCAGCACTTCCGGGGAGGCCCAGTACTTC	TRBV12-3/TRBV12-4	TRBJ2-5	NA	NA
CASSLVGGNQPQHF	TGTGCCAGCAGCTTAGTGGGCGGGAATCAGCCCCAGCATTTT	TRBV7-9	TRBJ1-5	NA	NA
CASSTPGTATAGANVLTF	TGTGCCAGTAGTACCCCCGGGACAGCTACGGCTGGGGCCAACGTCCTGACTTTC	TRBV19	TRBJ2-6	TRBD1	NA
CASSLRWGDNQPQHF	TGTGCCAGCAGCTTACGTTGGGGGGATAATCAGCCCCAGCATTTT	TRBV7-2	TRBJ1-5	NA	NA
CASSSRTVPGKDTQYF	TGTGCCAGCTCAAGTCGGACAGTCCCTGGGAAAGATACGCAGTATTTT	TRBV18	TRBJ2-3	NA	once
CASSTPGGDYGYTF	TGTGCCAGTAGTACCCCAGGGGGCGACTATGGCTACACCTTC	TRBV19	TRBJ1-2	TRBD1	NA
CAISPTGGNQPQHF	TGTGCCATCAGTCCCACAGGGGGCAATCAGCCCCAGCATTTT	TRBV10-3	TRBJ1-5	TRBD1	NA
CASSLDRGTEAFF	TGTGCCAGCAGCCTGGACAGGGGCACTGAAGCTTTCTTT	TRBV5-4	TRBJ1-1	TRBD1	NA
CASRERGNSPLHF	TGCGCCAGCCGGGAGCGGGGGAATTCACCCCTCCACTTT	TRBV5-1	TRBJ1-6	NA	NA
CASSRDRGGQETQYF	TGTGCCAGCAGCCGGGACAGGGGGGGACAAGAGACCCAGTACTTC	TRBV5-6	TRBJ2-5	TRBD1	NA
CASSQQGALTDTQYF	TGTGCCAGCAGCCAGCAGGGGGCTCTCACAGATACGCAGTATTTT	TRBV14	TRBJ2-3	TRBD1	NA
CASSQEPSGGAGELFF	TGTGCCAGCAGCCAAGAACCTAGCGGGGGGGCCGGGGAGCTGTTTTTT	TRBV4-2	TRBJ2-2	TRBD2	NA
CASSPRDRVNQPQHF	TGTGCCAGCAGCCCCCGGGACAGAGTCAATCAGCCCCAGCATTTT	TRBV7-8	TRBJ1-5	TRBD1	few
CAISELGTGNNNEQFF	TGTGCCATCAGTGAGTTAGGGACAGGGAACAACAATGAGCAGTTCTTC	TRBV10-3	TRBJ2-1	TRBD1	NA